This T cell receptor beta chain was obtained from a study of T cells in pancreatic ductal adenocarcinoma. Selected pancreatic ductal adenocarcinoma patients had undergone surgery without neoadjuvant therapy. The table lists this clone with a count of one. Its target is unknown. Sequencing used immunoSEQ multiplex PCR; TCRdb keeps in-frame clones, though not all of them. The sample lists over 100,000 clones; around 96% were seen once. Whole-study results and caveats: Unique clonotypes were around 7.6-fold more numerous in blood than in tumor.

The sequenced material came from PBMCs. The clonotype originates from a human donor with pancreatic ductal adenocarcinoma.

This chain's CDR3 is CASSPNQSGENEKLFF. The CDR3, as DNA: TGTGCCAGCTCACCGAATCAGTCAGGGGAAAATGAAAAACTGTTTTTT. The rearrangement uses TRBV18 and TRBJ1-4; TRBD1 is a possible D gene (6 bases). V was cut by 3 bases and J by 5 bases, with 16 bases left in between. CDR1 and CDR2 from the germline V gene are KGHSH and LQKENI. CDR3 length equals 16 residues.